The source of this TCR beta chain is a study of T cells after yellow fever vaccination. Template switching with 5'RACE generated the TCR cDNA and added a universal primer site and UMIs. TCRdb independently ran MiXCR on the 5' RACE reads; one entry per CDR3 protein. The sample lists approximately 300,000 distinct CDR3 sequences, approximately 11% seen once, with 2.5% to 4% in the top ten. Germline V gene lookup returns CDR1 SNHLY and CDR2 FYNNEI. This CDR3 is built from 13 residues. V was clipped by 1 base and J by 3 bases, with 3 bases between them. The sample consisted of CD4+ T cells sorted from PBMCs, taken 45 days after the yellow fever booster vaccination. The V gene is TRBV2, the J gene TRBJ2-2, with D uncertain. The receptor's source is a man in his late teens or twenties who received the YFV17D yellow fever vaccine. CDR3 sequence (DNA): TGTGCCAGCAGTGAAGACTACACCGGGGAGCTGTTTTTT. It codes for CASSEDYTGELFF.